A single sample is the source of the 11 T cell receptor beta chains below, sequenced in a study of cytotoxic CD8 clonotypes in ibrutinib-treated CLL. Libraries were prepared by immunoSEQ multiplex PCR; TCRdb keeps only in-frame clonotypes and omits some of them. The table lists about 330,000 clones, 67% of them singletons, with under 8% in the top ten. The source was PBMCs, collected after 36 months of ibrutinib treatment. The receptors derive from a human donor with chronic lymphocytic leukemia.

This chain connects TRBV15 to TRBJ2-5; 10 nucleotides match TRBD2. The CDR3 is 15 residues long. The V and J ends lost 1 base and 5 bases, in that order; junction bases with no gene match: 4. CDR1 is LNHNV, CDR2 YYDKDF, per germline (reference sequence). This chain's CDR3 is CATSRGLAGVETQYF. Here the CDR3 DNA reads TGTGCCACCAGCAGAGGGCTAGCGGGAGTGGAGACCCAGTACTTC.

This clone is a singleton in its sample. V gene TRBV5-4 combines with J gene TRBJ2-1, with a possible D match to TRBD2 (5 bases). Trimming took 0 bases from V and 4 from J, leaving 17 bases between them. This CDR3 spans 17 amino acids. Germline CDR1 and CDR2: SGHNT and YYREEE (reference sequence). This chain's CDR3 is CASSLGEFHGFYNEQFF. The CDR3 coding sequence is TGTGCCAGCAGCTTGGGGGAGTTCCATGGGTTTTACAATGAGCAGTTCTTC.

The gene calls are TRBV5-6 and TRBJ2-7; 9 nucleotides line up with TRBD1. Per the germline V gene, CDR1 is SGHDT and CDR2 is YYEEEE. Trimming cost V 5 bases and J 0 bases; bases outside gene matches: 6. CDR3 size: 15 residues. Here the CDR3 DNA reads TGTGCCAGCAGACTACAGGGGGCCGGCTCCTACGAGCAGTACTTC. Translated: CASRLQGAGSYEQYF.

V is TRBV29-1 and J is TRBJ1-1; 11 bases map to TRBD1. Germline assignment: CDR1 SQVTM and CDR2 ANQGSEA. V trimming: 1 base; J trimming: 4 bases; junction bases outside the gene matches: 5. The CDR3 length is 15 residues. CDR3 in amino acids: CSVEAPGQGGTEAFF. CDR3 in DNA: TGCAGCGTTGAAGCCCCGGGACAGGGGGGCACTGAAGCTTTCTTT.

The chain is built from TRBV7-8 and TRBJ2-1; TRBD2 matches at 12 bases. In germline, CDR1 is SGHVS, CDR2 FQNEAQ. The V segment lost 4 bases and the J segment 5 bases; nucleotides outside the gene matches: 6. CDR3 length equals 16 residues. The CDR3 reads CASSSLAGGYHNEQFF. DNA of the CDR3: TGTGCCAGCAGCTCCCTAGCGGGAGGGTATCACAATGAGCAGTTCTTC. The full variable domain, with the rest looked up from reference TRBV7-8 and TRBJ2-1, is GAGVSQSPRYKVAKRGQDVALRCDPISGHVSLFWYQQALGQGPEFLTYFQNEAQLDKSGLPSDRFFAERPEGSVSTLKIQRTQQEDSAVYLCASSSLAGGYHNEQFFGPGTRLTVL.

J is TRBJ2-2 and V is TRBV9; 7 bases fit TRBD1. The V segment lost 0 bases and the J segment 6 bases; nucleotides outside the gene matches: 5. The CDR3 has 15 residues. From germline, CDR1 is SGDLS and CDR2 YYNGEE. In nucleotides, the CDR3 is TGTGCCAGCAGCGTAGTCCCAGGGGGATCCGGGGAGCTGTTTTTT. Protein: CASSVVPGGSGELFF.

This clone was seen a handful of times. DNA of the CDR3: TGTGCCAGTGGGGGGCTAAACATTCAGTACTTC. Its protein product is CASGGLNIQYF. The gene calls are TRBV9 and TRBJ2-4; D is perhaps TRBD1 or TRBD2 (6 bases each). Germline assignment: CDR1 SGDLS and CDR2 YYNGEE. The V end was cut by 8 bases, the J end by 6 bases, with 9 bases between. The CDR3 has 11 amino acids. The full variable domain, in which reference TRBV9 and TRBJ2-4 provide the parts outside the CDR3, is DSGVTQTPKHLITATGQRVTLRCSPRSGDLSVYWYQQSLDQGLQFLIQYYNGEERAKGNILERFSAQQFPDLHSELNLSSLELGDSALYFCASGGLNIQYFGAGTRLSVL.

The chain has TRBV5-6 and TRBJ2-5; D remains ambiguous. This CDR3 comprises 14 residues. Germline V gene sequence: CDR1 SGHDT, CDR2 YYEEEE. Trimming took off 2 bases at V and 2 bases at J, with 10 bases between the two ends. CDR3 amino acids: CASSLWPRQETQYF. CDR3 coding DNA: TGTGCCAGCAGCTTATGGCCTAGACAAGAGACCCAGTACTTC.

In this sample, this clone turned up a few times. Here the CDR3 reads CASTLRGVFNQPQHF. CDR3 nucleotides: TGTGCCAGTACCCTTCGAGGGGTCTTCAATCAGCCCCAGCATTTT. The J gene is TRBJ1-5, the V gene TRBV19; D might be TRBD1 (5 bases). Germline CDR1 reads LNHDA; CDR2 reads SQIVND (reference sequence). V lost 7 bases and J lost 3, with 16 bases in between. The CDR3 is 15 amino acids.

This clone came up a few times. J is TRBJ1-2 and V is TRBV9, with D hard to call. From germline, CDR1 is SGDLS and CDR2 YYNGEE. The CDR3 is made up of 9 amino acids. Trimming left V 3 bases short and J 11 bases short, with 5 bases between. CDR3 amino acids: CASSGPYTF. For the CDR3, the DNA is TGTGCCAGCAGCGGGCCTTACACCTTC.

This clone has a handful of counts. V usage is TRBV5-6 and J usage is TRBJ2-1; 13 bases agree with TRBD2. Trimming removed 3 bases from V and 8 bases from J; junction bases left unmatched: 11. Germline CDR1 and CDR2: SGHDT and YYEEEE. CDR3 length: 17 residues. In DNA form, the CDR3 reads TGTGCCAGCAGCTCCAGGACTAGCGGGAGATTTGTCGATGAGCAGTTCTTC. Translation gives CASSSRTSGRFVDEQFF. Full variable domain (remainder filled in from reference TRBV5-6 and TRBJ2-1): DAGVTQSPTHLIKTRGQQVTLRCSPKSGHDTVSWYQQALGQGPQFIFQYYEEEERQRGNFPDRFSGHQFPNYSSELNVNALLLGDSALYLCASSSRTSGRFVDEQFFGPGTRLTVL.